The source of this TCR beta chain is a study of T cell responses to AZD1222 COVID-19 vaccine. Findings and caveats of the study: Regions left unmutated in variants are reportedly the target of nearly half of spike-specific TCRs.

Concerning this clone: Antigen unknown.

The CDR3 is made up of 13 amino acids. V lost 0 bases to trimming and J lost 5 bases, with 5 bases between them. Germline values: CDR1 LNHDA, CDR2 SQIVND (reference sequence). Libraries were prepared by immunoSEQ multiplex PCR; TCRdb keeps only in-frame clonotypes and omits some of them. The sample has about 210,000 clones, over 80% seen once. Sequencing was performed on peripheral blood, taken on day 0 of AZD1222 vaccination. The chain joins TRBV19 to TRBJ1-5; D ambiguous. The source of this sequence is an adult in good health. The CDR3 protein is CASSIDSYQPQHF. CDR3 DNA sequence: TGTGCCAGTAGTATAGACAGTTATCAGCCCCAGCATTTT.